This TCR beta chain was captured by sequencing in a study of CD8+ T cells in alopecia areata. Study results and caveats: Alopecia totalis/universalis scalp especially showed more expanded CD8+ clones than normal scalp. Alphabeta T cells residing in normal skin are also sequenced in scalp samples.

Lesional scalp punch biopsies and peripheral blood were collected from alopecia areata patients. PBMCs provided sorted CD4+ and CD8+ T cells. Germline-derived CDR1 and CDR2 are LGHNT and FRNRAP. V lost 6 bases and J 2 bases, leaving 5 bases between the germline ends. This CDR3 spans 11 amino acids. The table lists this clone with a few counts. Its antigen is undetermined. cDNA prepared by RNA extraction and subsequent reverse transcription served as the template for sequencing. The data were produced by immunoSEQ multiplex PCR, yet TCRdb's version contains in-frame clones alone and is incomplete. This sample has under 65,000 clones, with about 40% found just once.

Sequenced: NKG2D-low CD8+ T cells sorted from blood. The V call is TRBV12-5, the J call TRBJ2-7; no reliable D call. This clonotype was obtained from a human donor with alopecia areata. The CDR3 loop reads CASGPAYEQYF. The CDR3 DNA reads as TGTGCTAGTGGGCCCGCCTACGAGCAGTACTTC.